These T cell receptor beta chains were read from a single sample in a study of cytomegalovirus exposure and HLA in healthy donors. TCRdb's copy holds only in-frame clones and misses some; the assay was immunoSEQ multiplex PCR. This table has around 120,000 clones, about 80% appearing once. Sequencing was done on a sample of PBMCs. Receptors originate from a woman aged 40 to 49 in good health and CMV-seropositive. Each CDR3 is given with its conserved first and last residue. D genes are given only for firm matches. Clone size is stated in some rows and not others, as once, few, many or a class when expanded.

CDR3 length	clone size	J gene	V gene	D gene	CDR3 DNA	CDR3 protein
15	-	TRBJ2-5	TRBV19	-	TGTGCCAGTAGTTGGGGACTCACGTACCAAGAGACCCAGTACTTC	CASSWGLTYQETQYF
12	-	TRBJ2-3	TRBV5-1	-	TGCGCCAGCAGCCTAAGGGGAGATACGCAGTATTTT	CASSLRGDTQYF
17	-	TRBJ2-1	TRBV5-5	TRBD2	TGTGCCAGCAGCTTGATGGGTAGTGGCGGGAGTGGGAATGAGCAGTTCTTC	CASSLMGSGGSGNEQFF
14	-	TRBJ2-5	TRBV12-5	-	TGTGCTAGTGGGCGGGACAGACTCCAAGAGACCCAGTACTTC	CASGRDRLQETQYF
11	-	TRBJ1-2	TRBV11-2	-	TGTGCCAGCAGCCTTAACTATGGCTACACCTTC	CASSLNYGYTF
13	-	TRBJ1-2	TRBV5-1	-	TGCGCCAGCAGCTTGGAAGGATCTAGCGGCTACACCTTC	CASSLEGSSGYTF
16	-	TRBJ2-5	TRBV10-2	TRBD2	TGCGCCAGCAGTGCCTACCTAGCGGGGGGTAGAGAGACCCAGTACTTC	CASSAYLAGGRETQYF
15	-	TRBJ1-1	TRBV10-3	TRBD1	TGTGCCATCAGTCCAGACCAGGGGGCTTTGGCTGAAGCTTTCTTT	CAISPDQGALAEAFF
17	few	TRBJ2-2	TRBV5-4	TRBD2	TGTGCCAGCAGCCCACCGGGACTAGCGGGAGGTACCGGGGAGCTGTTTTTT	CASSPPGLAGGTGELFF
16	once	TRBJ2-7	TRBV11-1	TRBD2	TGTGCCAGCAGCACCGCTTCATCGGGACTAGTCTACGAGCAGTACTTC	CASSTASSGLVYEQYF
17	-	TRBJ1-3	TRBV2	-	TGTGCCAGCACCGAAGGTACAGGGATAGTAGCTGGAAACACCATATATTTT	CASTEGTGIVAGNTIYF
11	-	TRBJ1-1	TRBV12-2	-	TGTGCAAGTTCAATGAACACTGAAGCTTTCTTT	CASSMNTEAFF
17	-	TRBJ2-3	TRBV7-3	TRBD2	TGTGCCAGCAGCTTATACGGGGTAGCGGGAAGCACAGATACGCAGTATTTT	CASSLYGVAGSTDTQYF
16	-	TRBJ2-6	TRBV5-1	-	TGCGCCAGCAGCTTGGATAGCTACGCAGGGGCCAACGTCCTGACTTTC	CASSLDSYAGANVLTF
16	-	TRBJ2-7	TRBV2	TRBD2	TGTGCCAGCAGTGAAGCCCTAGCGGGAGGGGGTTTAGAGCAGTACTTC	CASSEALAGGGLEQYF
17	-	TRBJ2-2	TRBV4-2	-	TGTGCCAGCAGCCAGAGGGGAGGGGGAGTTAATATCGGGGAGCTGTTTTTT	CASSQRGGGVNIGELFF
19	-	TRBJ1-4	TRBV15	TRBD1	TGTGCCACCAGCAGAGATCCCCGTGACAGGGGGCCCGAAGGTGAAAAACTGTTTTTT	CATSRDPRDRGPEGEKLFF
15	-	TRBJ1-6	TRBV15	-	TGTGCCACCAGCAGAGGCCGGGGGGGTAGTTCACCCCTCCACTTT	CATSRGRGGSSPLHF
18	-	TRBJ1-3	TRBV7-6	-	TGTGCCAGCAGCTTAAGAGAGCCGGGACCCGGGGGTGGAAACACCATATATTTT	CASSLREPGPGGGNTIYF
16	-	TRBJ2-3	TRBV7-6	TRBD2	TGTGCCAGCAGCTTAGAGGCTAGCGGGGGGATGGATACGCAGTATTTT	CASSLEASGGMDTQYF
16	once	TRBJ2-3	TRBV10-3	TRBD2	TGTGCCATCAGTGTTGGACTAGCGGGAAGAACAGATACGCAGTATTTT	CAISVGLAGRTDTQYF
15	-	TRBJ2-1	TRBV11-2	TRBD2	TGTGCCAGCAGCTACTTAGCGGGAGTGGGGAATGAGCAGTTCTTC	CASSYLAGVGNEQFF
11	-	TRBJ1-6	TRBV6-5	-	TGTGCCAGCAGTTCCGGGTCGCCCCTCCACTTT	CASSSGSPLHF
12	-	TRBJ2-3	TRBV30	-	TGTGCCTGGAGTGTACTTGGGCCGTCGCAGTATTTT	CAWSVLGPSQYF
16	once	TRBJ1-4	TRBV4-2	-	TGTGCCAGCAGCCAAGAGAGGACCGAACCCAGGGCGAAACTGTTTTTT	CASSQERTEPRAKLFF
12	-	TRBJ2-3	TRBV5-6	-	TGTGCCAGCAGCTTGCGGGGAGAGACGCAGTATTTT	CASSLRGETQYF
15	-	TRBJ1-6	TRBV9	-	TGTGCCAGCAACAAGGACGCCGGACTGAGTTCACCCCTCCACTTT	CASNKDAGLSSPLHF
14	-	TRBJ2-2	TRBV7-2	-	TGTGCCAGCAGACCCAACGGGGACACCGGGGAGCTGTTTTTT	CASRPNGDTGELFF
15	-	TRBJ2-7	TRBV7-8	TRBD1	TGTGCCAGCAGCTCAGCGGACAGGGGGCTGGACGAGCAGTACTTC	CASSSADRGLDEQYF
16	-	TRBJ2-2	TRBV7-8	TRBD1	TGTGCCAGCAGCCTGCTAGCTAGACAGGGTTCCGGGGAGCTGTTTTTT	CASSLLARQGSGELFF
16	-	TRBJ2-7	TRBV14	TRBD2	TGTGCCAGCACCTCCGGGACTAGGAATTTCCCCTACGAGCAGTACTTC	CASTSGTRNFPYEQYF
16	-	TRBJ2-3	TRBV6-4	TRBD2	TGTGCCAGCAGTGACTCGCTAGCGGGAGGTGCAGATACGCAGTATTTT	CASSDSLAGGADTQYF
13	-	TRBJ1-2	TRBV11-2	TRBD1	TGTGCCAGCAGCCCCGACAGGGGGCTCGGCTACACCTTC	CASSPDRGLGYTF
13	few	TRBJ1-4	TRBV4-3	-	TGCGCCAGCAGCCAAGTCCTCGGTGAAAAACTGTTTTTT	CASSQVLGEKLFF
15	-	TRBJ1-6	TRBV7-6	-	TGTGCCAGCAGCCCCGAAGCGGGGAAGGGATCACCCCTCCACTTT	CASSPEAGKGSPLHF
15	-	TRBJ2-7	TRBV5-1	TRBD2	TGCGCCAGCAGCTTGGTGGCGGGGGGCAGGGACGAGCAGTACTTC	CASSLVAGGRDEQYF
15	-	TRBJ2-3	TRBV18	TRBD1	TGTGCCAGCTCACTTAACAGGGGTTATACAGATACGCAGTATTTT	CASSLNRGYTDTQYF
15	-	TRBJ2-2	TRBV5-1	TRBD1	TGCGCCACTCCGGGGACAGGGCATATGTCCGGGGAGCTGTTTTTT	CATPGTGHMSGELFF
16	medium-sized	TRBJ2-2	TRBV7-8	TRBD2	TGTGCCAGCAGCGTATCTAGCGGGGGGCTGACCGGGGAGCTGTTTTTT	CASSVSSGGLTGELFF
11	few	TRBJ2-1	TRBV5-1	-	TGCGCCAGCAGCGTCGCGGTTGAGCAGTTCTTC	CASSVAVEQFF
15	-	TRBJ2-5	TRBV11-3	TRBD1	TGTGCCAGCAGCCTATCGGGACAGGGGCAAGAGACCCAGTACTTC	CASSLSGQGQETQYF
14	few	TRBJ2-5	TRBV5-1	TRBD1	TGCGCCAGCAGCTTGGGGGACAGAGAAGAGACCCAGTACTTC	CASSLGDREETQYF
15	-	TRBJ1-5	TRBV5-5	-	TGTGCCAGCAGCTTGGGACAGACACCCAATCAACCCCAGCATTTT	CASSLGQTPNQPQHF
18	-	TRBJ2-3	TRBV7-3	TRBD2	TGTGCCAGCAGCTTACGAAGAGTATTAGCGGGGAGCACAGATACGCAGTATTTT	CASSLRRVLAGSTDTQYF
16	-	TRBJ2-1	TRBV6-1	TRBD2	TGTGCCAGCAGTGTCTCCGGGACTAGCGGGAGGTATGAGCAGTTCTTC	CASSVSGTSGRYEQFF
15	few	TRBJ2-2	TRBV10-1	-	TGCGCCAGCAGCGCACAACCGGGGGGCGTCGGGGAGCTGTTTTTT	CASSAQPGGVGELFF
16	-	TRBJ1-2	TRBV10-3	TRBD1	TGTGCCATCAGTACTGACAGGGTCTGGGGAAACTATGGCTACACCTTC	CAISTDRVWGNYGYTF
16	-	TRBJ2-4	TRBV5-4	TRBD1	TGTGCCAGCAAGGAAACAGGGGGCATAGCCAAAAACATTCAGTACTTC	CASKETGGIAKNIQYF